This is a list of T cell receptor beta chains from one sample in a study of CD8 T cells in Susac syndrome. TCRdb re-called the immunoSEQ multiplex PCR reads with MiXCR, one entry per CDR3 protein. The sample records 150,000 or so distinct CDR3 sequences, 95% to 96% being singletons. The sequencing input was CD8+ T cells from PBMCs. The origin of the receptors is a human donor with multiple sclerosis. Both conserved end residues are part of each CDR3. Each record gives: V gene, CDR3 protein.

V: TRBV29-1
CDR3: CSVVWTVLEEQYF

V: TRBV5-1
CDR3: CASSPTRQSSYNEQFF

V: TRBV7-9
CDR3: CASSLDRGINQPQHF

V: TRBV30
CDR3: CAWSWGRGTYEQYF

V: TRBV29-1
CDR3: CSVERENTGELFF

V: TRBV3-1
CDR3: CASSQDRQTVQETQYF

V: TRBV3-1
CDR3: CASSQGGRNDEKLFF

V: TRBV6-5
CDR3: CASTTQGLPQYF

V: TRBV29-1
CDR3: CSVEVIREAFF

V: TRBV29-1
CDR3: CSVSTRDNTIYF

V: TRBV6-5
CDR3: CASSSGEGTEAFF

V: TRBV7-8
CDR3: CASSLGWGGDHEQFF

V: TRBV9
CDR3: CASSVAGTGDSPLHF

V: TRBV9
CDR3: CASSVESSVGDTQYF

V: TRBV24-1
CDR3: CATSDFGESAYNEQFF

V: TRBV2
CDR3: CASSELTPVRAGELFF

V: TRBV30
CDR3: CAWDTGAKETQYF

V: TRBV20-1
CDR3: CSARSRSASKNIQYF

V: TRBV27
CDR3: CASSLSGADTEAFF

V: TRBV20-1
CDR3: CSATSGGDTDTQYF

V: TRBV15
CDR3: CATSSDPGLDNTQYF

V: TRBV24-1
CDR3: CATSDSPDNEQFF

V: TRBV29-1
CDR3: CSVHGGTYGYTF

V: TRBV27
CDR3: CASSPQGAGYGYTF

V: TRBV19
CDR3: CASSKLTGEAANYGYTF

V: TRBV18
CDR3: CASSPERGVYEQYF

V: TRBV9
CDR3: CASSLRGSSSYNSPLHF

V: TRBV20-1
CDR3: CSASPYGRDNQETQYF

V: TRBV4-2
CDR3: CASSPGVEAGSYEQYF

V: TRBV4-2
CDR3: CASTLSNTEAFF

V: TRBV4-2
CDR3: CASSQEDKAYEQYF

V: TRBV19
CDR3: CASQGGIGTGELFF

V: TRBV30
CDR3: CASESSYNSPLHF

V: TRBV12-3/TRBV12-4
CDR3: CASSSTGVINIQYF

V: TRBV20-1
CDR3: CSAPGQGTEYEKLFF

V: TRBV11-2
CDR3: CASSSTAAGIYEQYF

V: TRBV7-9
CDR3: CATGTEAFF

V: TRBV2
CDR3: CASSEAGMNTEAFF

V: TRBV12-3/TRBV12-4
CDR3: CASSLRIGDEQFF

V: TRBV4-1
CDR3: CASSQDSRVGTNYGYTF

V: TRBV20-1
CDR3: CSARDPGTGGSPLHF

V: TRBV29-1
CDR3: CSVVIIHRTEAFF

V: TRBV5-4
CDR3: CASSGLASYNEQFF

V: TRBV12-3/TRBV12-4
CDR3: CASSFGGTYNEQFF

V: TRBV20-1
CDR3: CSDPSGTHF

V: TRBV4-2
CDR3: CASSQGLGGDTQYF

V: TRBV7-2
CDR3: CASSFTTVYGYTF

V: TRBV30
CDR3: CLGWGEGTEAFF

V: TRBV20-1
CDR3: CSAMTSGTSENEQFF

V: TRBV30
CDR3: CAWSWTSGGTLYNEQFF

V: TRBV15
CDR3: CATSRDPVSLEAFF